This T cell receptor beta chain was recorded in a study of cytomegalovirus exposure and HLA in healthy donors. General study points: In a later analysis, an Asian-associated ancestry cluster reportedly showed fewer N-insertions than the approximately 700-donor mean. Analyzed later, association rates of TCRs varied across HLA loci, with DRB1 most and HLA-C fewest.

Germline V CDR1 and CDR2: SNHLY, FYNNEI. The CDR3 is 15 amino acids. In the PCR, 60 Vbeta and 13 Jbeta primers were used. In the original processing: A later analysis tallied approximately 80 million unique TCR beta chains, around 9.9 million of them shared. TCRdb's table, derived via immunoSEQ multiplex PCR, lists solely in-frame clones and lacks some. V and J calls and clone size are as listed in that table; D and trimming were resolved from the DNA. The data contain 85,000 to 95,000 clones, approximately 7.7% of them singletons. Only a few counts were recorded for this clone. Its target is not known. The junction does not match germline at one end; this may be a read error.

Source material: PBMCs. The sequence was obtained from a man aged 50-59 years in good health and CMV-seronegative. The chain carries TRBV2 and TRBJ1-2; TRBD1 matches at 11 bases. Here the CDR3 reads CASSEAGGQGVLVQF. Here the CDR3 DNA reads TGTGCCAGCAGTGAAGCGGGGGGACAGGGGGTTCTCGTTCAATTC.